This T cell receptor beta chain was retrieved from a study of post-analysis software for immune sequencing data. Study at large: Included courses were relapsing-remitting and secondary progressive multiple sclerosis; progressive-relapsing multiple sclerosis was also included.

Included in the TCR beta cDNA libraries were unique molecular identifiers. TCRdb re-analysed the PCR reads in MiXCR, keeping a single row per CDR3 protein. The top ten clones hold about 11% of a sample with approximately 660,000 distinct CDR3 sequences, approximately 60% of them seen once. The receptor was derived from a girl aged 2-9 years with multiple sclerosis. Sequencing input: blood.

DNA for the CDR3: TGCAGTGCCCGGGAGGGGATCGGCTACACCTTC. Amino acids: CSAREGIGYTF. The V and J genes are TRBV20-1 and TRBJ1-2, with TRBD1 as a possible D gene (5 bases). V lost 6 bases to trimming and J lost 8 bases, with 13 bases between them. The germline gives CDR1 DFQATT, CDR2 SNEGSKA (reference sequence). CDR3 size: 11 residues.